This TCR beta chain was profiled in a study of shared clonotypes between healthy human individuals (TCRdb year 2020). About the investigation overall: The cohort included three men and a couple of women between 18 and 49 years of age. Blood TCR repertoires of a handful of healthy adults were deeply sequenced to estimate repertoire size and the extent of clonotype sharing between individuals. Different laboratories and diverse techniques were used to prepare libraries and sequence TCR repertoires, to increase sequencing depth and limit assay-specific biases. Per donor, leukapheresis produced somewhere between about 0.9 and 9.5 billion PBMCs.

Healthy HIV-negative adults with no recently reported acute infections or vaccinations were included as donors. All donors were Caucasian adults living in Nashville, Tennessee, USA. For unsorted samples, tens of millions of PBMCs were counted and genomic DNA was extracted with the QIAamp DNA Blood Mini kit. After blood collection by leukapheresis, PBMCs were isolated using Ficoll-Histopaque density gradient centrifugation and then cryopreserved in the vapor phase of liquid nitrogen. General findings and caveats noted by the study authors: Because the study included a small number of donors, the genetic and exposure-history diversity represented was limited. Only blood was sampled, and tissue TCR repertoires likely differ from those in blood. Based on pairwise subsampling, the degree of clonotype sharing among donors was expected to be affected by sequencing depth.

Comment on this clone: Its cognate antigen has yet to be identified. Qualities for individual bases were not recorded, and no much larger clone is one base off.

Clipping removes 5 bases from V and 2 bases from J, with 9 as the unmatched junction base count. The germline V gene yields SGHAT for CDR1 and FQNNGV for CDR2. The cysteine opens and the phenylalanine closes a CDR3 of 15 amino acids. The retained sequence is limited to the CDR3, 45 bases, with the frame set at the first base. Using the deep immunoSEQ assay, TCR CDR3 regions were amplified from genomic DNA by multiplex PCR. Extracted genomic DNA from each cell subset was distributed evenly across all wells of several immunoSEQ 96-well plates, and each plate was treated as a replicate. For unsorted PBMC, approximately 300 ng of genomic DNA, equivalent to tens of thousands of T cell genomes, went into each replicate PCR. Ten immunoSEQ deep assay plates were used to sequence unsorted PBMC genomic DNA. The purified libraries were quantified using a Qubit 3.0 fluorometer, sized with a Bioanalyzer 2100, and then quantified again using the KAPA Library Quantification kit. Every immunoSEQ 96-well plate was sequenced on a separate single-read 150-cycle Illumina NextSeq 550 flow cell. The study's processing was this. Because the immunoSEQ output included only junctional sequences and no quality scores, the filtering could not be the same as the filtering used for full-length reads. Sequences were annotated with PyIR, a Python wrapper for IgBLAST v1.9, and V/J genes and CDR3 were assigned using IMGT germline references. Reads with weak V/J assignments (E-value above 1e-6), missing CDR3, stop codons, out-of-frame junctions, or ambiguous translated residues were removed. A V3J clonotype was defined by an identical inferred V gene, J gene, and CDR3 amino acid sequence. The percentage overlap between two repertoires was calculated by dividing the number of shared unique clonotypes by the size of the smaller repertoire. Three approaches were used to assess repertoire richness: RTK rarefaction, the Chao1 estimator, and Recon v2.1 estimates of unobserved clonotypes. Entries here come from immuneACCESS through TCRdb and include only in-frame sequences with V and J called. Some clones fail to appear in such tables; in the studies checked, an unresolved V gene covers under half of the shortfall, and the cause of the remainder is unknown. V and J calls and clone size are as listed in that table; D and trimming were resolved from the DNA. The sample data list about half a million clones, and about 80% of these were observed just once. The ten largest clonotypes hold approximately 12% of the sample.

Recombination connected TRBV11-2 to TRBJ2-7; 7 junctional bases match TRBD1. The receptor was derived from a woman aged 40 to 55 in good health. Some clones in this sample may be carry-over from other donors' samples. Sequenced input: PBMCs. For the CDR3, the sequence is CASSTWGQLTYEQYF. The DNA is as follows: TGTGCCAGCAGCACATGGGGACAGCTAACCTACGAGCAGTACTTC.